Following are 6 T cell receptor beta chains from one sample sequenced in a study of blood T cell repertoires in COVID-19. Using immunoSEQ multiplex PCR, the repertoire was profiled, and TCRdb retains in-frame clones only, with some absent. The sample includes about 330,000 clones, 85% seen only once; the top ten take around 6.9%. The specimen was peripheral blood. These receptors came from a human donor in a cohort sampled during active COVID-19.

The table lists this clone with a count of one. The chain has TRBV7-3 and TRBJ2-2, with a tentative D call TRBD2 (6 bases). CDR1 SGHTA and CDR2 FQGTGA come from the germline V gene. Trimming shortened V by 5 bases and J by 4 bases, and 14 bases separated the two germline ends. The CDR3 sequence is 15 residues long. CDR3 residues: CASSPRLDSTGELFF. CDR3 DNA sequence: TGTGCCAGCAGCCCAAGACTAGATTCCACCGGGGAGCTGTTTTTT.

This clone has only one observation. V gene TRBV5-1 combines with J gene TRBJ2-7; 11 bases map to TRBD2. The J segment lost 4 bases and the V segment lost 0 bases, leaving 6 bases of the junction unmatched. The CDR3 covers 16 residues. Germline values: CDR1 SGHRS, CDR2 YFSETQ. CDR3: CASSLGLAGGIYEQYF. The CDR3 DNA follows: TGCGCCAGCAGCTTGGGGCTAGCGGGGGGCATTTACGAGCAGTACTTC.

The rearrangement uses TRBV29-1 and TRBJ2-5; 9 nucleotides agree with TRBD1. Trimming removed 6 bases from V and 5 bases from J; junction bases left unmatched: 4. There are 12 residues in the CDR3. Germline V lookup: CDR1 SQVTM, CDR2 ANQGSEA. CDR3 nucleotides: TGCAGCGTACAGGGGGCCCGGGAGACCCAGTACTTC. It is translated as CSVQGARETQYF.

This clone was counted once. The V gene is TRBV25-1, the J gene TRBJ2-3, with 9 bases fitting TRBD2. With 5 bases clipped from V and 3 bases from J, the junction kept 3 bases outside the gene matches. The germline CDR1 and CDR2 sequences are MGHDK and SYGVNS. CDR3 length equals 14 residues. The CDR3 reads CASSKAGGTDTQYF. CDR3 bases: TGTGCCAGCAGTAAGGCGGGGGGGACAGATACGCAGTATTTT.

The chain couples TRBV12-3 or TRBV12-4 to TRBJ1-4; D unclear. Trimming removed 4 bases from V and 11 bases from J, with 11 bases in between. The CDR3 covers 12 residues. CDR3 DNA sequence: TGTGCCAGCAGTTCTGGATCGGGGAAACTGTTTTTT. Its translation: CASSSGSGKLFF.

A word on this clone: The CDR3 ends on some other residue instead of the conserved phenylalanine or tryptophan, so this is likely a read error. No DNA is shown, since the ends of the CDR3 on it are uncertain; the CDR3 is the one TCRdb lists. The chain couples TRBV2 to TRBJ1-2; the DNA was not compared with TRBD1, the D call given in the table. Including both end residues, the CDR3 is 11 amino acids long. Germline-derived CDR1 and CDR2 are SNHLY and FYNNEI. The CDR3 sequence: CASSELGTVFL.